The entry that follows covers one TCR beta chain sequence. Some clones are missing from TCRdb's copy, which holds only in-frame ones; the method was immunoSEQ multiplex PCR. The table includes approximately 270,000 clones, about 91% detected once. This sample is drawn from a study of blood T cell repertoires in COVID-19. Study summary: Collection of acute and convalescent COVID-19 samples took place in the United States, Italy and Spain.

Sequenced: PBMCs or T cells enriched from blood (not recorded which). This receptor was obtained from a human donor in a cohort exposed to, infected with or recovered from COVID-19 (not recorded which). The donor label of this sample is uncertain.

The CDR3 coding sequence is TGCGCCAGCAGGGTTAACGCGGAAGCGGATTCACCCCTCCACTTT. Translated: CASRVNAEADSPLHF. This sequence joins TRBV10-2 and TRBJ1-6; D gene uncertain. CDR3 length: 15 residues. The germline V gene has CDR1 WSHSY and CDR2 SAAADI. V was clipped by 6 bases and J by 8 bases, with 17 bases between them.